Listed here are 22 T cell receptor beta chains from one sample, sequenced in a study of sequential checkpoint blockade in melanoma. Profiling relied on immunoSEQ multiplex PCR, and the TCRdb table lists in-frame clones only, not all of them. The sample has some 6,600 clones, 28% seen once. The sample's treatment: randomized to nivolumab then ipilimumab (arm A) or the reverse (arm B). The sequencing used tumor tissue (inferred from file names), collected from a patient given nivolumab and ipilimumab in sequence. These TCRs come from a human donor with melanoma.

The CDR3 loop reads CASSLEGSSYNEQFF. The CDR3 DNA is TGTGCCAGCAGCTTAGAGGGGAGTTCCTACAATGAGCAGTTCTTC. The genes are TRBV11-3 and TRBJ2-1; possible D gene TRBD2, 5 bases. V lost 0 bases and J 1 base, leaving 7 bases between the germline ends. The CDR3 is 15 residues long. Looked up from germline, CDR1 is SGHNT and CDR2 is YENEEA.

The CDR3 loop reads CASREQGALLSSGNTIYF. CDR3 nucleotides: TGTGCCAGCAGAGAACAGGGAGCGCTCTTATCCTCTGGAAACACCATATATTTT. J is TRBJ1-3 and V is TRBV7-7; tentative D call: TRBD1 (6 bases). CDR1 is SSHAT, CDR2 FNYEAQ, per germline (reference sequence). With 6 bases removed from V and 0 bases from J, the gap between germline ends came to 21 bases. This CDR3 comprises 18 residues.

This clone appeared many times. J is TRBJ1-5 and V is TRBV4-1, with D perhaps matching TRBD1 (6 bases). Trimming took 1 base from V and 2 from J, leaving 21 bases between them. This CDR3 is built from 19 residues. CDR1 MGHRA and CDR2 YSYEKL come from the germline V gene. DNA for the CDR3: TGCGCCAGCAGCCAAGGGTTGGGGGCGAGTGGTATTGGCAATCAGCCCCAGCATTTT. Residues: CASSQGLGASGIGNQPQHF.

This rearrangement joins TRBV5-1 to TRBJ2-1; maybe TRBD2 (5 bases). V was trimmed by 0 bases and J by 5 bases, leaving 9 bases between them. CDR1 SGHRS and CDR2 YFSETQ come from the germline V gene. The CDR3 sequence is 14 residues long. The DNA of the CDR3 is TGCGCCAGCAGCTTGGCCCTACTAGACAATGAGCAGTTCTTC. Protein: CASSLALLDNEQFF.

The V call is TRBV18, the J call TRBJ1-2; no clear D. The ends were cut back, 3 bases at V and 2 bases at J, with 13 bases in the middle. CDR3 length: 15 residues. The germline V gene has CDR1 KGHSH and CDR2 LQKENI. The CDR3 sequence is CASSPKDQPNYGYTF. The CDR3 DNA reads TGTGCCAGCTCACCGAAGGACCAGCCAAACTATGGCTACACCTTC.

The chain carries TRBV30 and TRBJ1-5, with D possibly TRBD1 on 6 matching bases. The germline V and J ends were trimmed by 5 bases and 4 bases, with 15 bases remaining between them. Looked up from germline, CDR1 is GTSNPN and CDR2 is SVGIG (reference sequence). This CDR3 is built from 14 residues. The CDR3 DNA is TGTGCCTGGCCTACCGGGACACTGAATCAGCCCCAGCATTTT. Its protein is CAWPTGTLNQPQHF.

The table lists this clone with a few counts. The chain employs TRBV6-8 and TRBJ1-1; D not resolved. The CDR3 contains 14 residues. Trimming left V 6 bases short and J 5 bases short, with 16 bases between. Germline CDR1 MNHGY, CDR2 SAAAGT. Written as DNA, the CDR3 is TGTGCCAGCAGCCTCACGGGTGTCGGGACTGAAGCTTTCTTT. Translation: CASSLTGVGTEAFF.

This clone was detected only a few times. V and J are TRBV9 and TRBJ1-3; D is uncertain. Trimming stripped 0 bases from V and 4 bases from J, with 8 bases between. The CDR3 covers 14 residues. CDR1 and CDR2 (germline): SGDLS, YYNGEE. DNA of the CDR3: TGTGCCAGCAGCGTAGAAGGGTGGGGAAACACCATATATTTT. Protein: CASSVEGWGNTIYF.

V gene TRBV11-3 combines with J gene TRBJ2-3, with 12 bases matching TRBD2. The CDR3 sequence is 16 residues long. Germline CDR1 SGHNT, CDR2 YENEEA. With 5 bases clipped from V and 4 bases from J, the junction kept 7 bases outside the gene matches. The CDR3 loop reads CASSKLAGGAADTQYF. As DNA, the CDR3 is TGTGCCAGCAGCAAACTAGCGGGAGGTGCGGCAGATACGCAGTATTTT.

At least ten counts were recorded for this clone. This sequence joins TRBV30 and TRBJ1-2, with 12 nucleotides matching TRBD1. Germline V CDR1 and CDR2: GTSNPN, SVGIG (reference sequence). J was trimmed by 4 bases and V by 4 bases; bases with no gene match: 13. This CDR3 comprises 17 residues. CDR3 nucleotide sequence: TGTGCCTGGACCCCGGGGACAGGGGGCGCCTTGGTCTATGGCTACACCTTC. This codes for CAWTPGTGGALVYGYTF. Filled out from reference TRBV30 and TRBJ1-2, the complete variable domain reads SQTIHQWPATLVQPVGSPLSLECTVEGTSNPNLYWYRQAAGRGLQLLFYSVGIGQISSEVPQNLSASRPQDRQFILSSKKLLLSDSGFYLCAWTPGTGGALVYGYTFGSGTRLTVV.

The rearrangement links TRBV19 to TRBJ2-3; TRBD1 agrees at 10 bases. The length of the CDR3 is 15 residues. Germline CDR1 is LNHDA and CDR2 is SQIVND (reference sequence). The V and J ends lost 4 bases and 1 base, in that order; junction bases with no gene match: 2. CDR3 loop: CASSTGTGGTDTQYF. CDR3 bases: TGTGCCAGTAGTACCGGGACAGGGGGCACAGATACGCAGTATTTT.

V and J are TRBV18 and TRBJ2-7; a possible D gene is TRBD1 (5 bases). V was pared by 5 bases and J by 1 base, with 12 bases between. The CDR3 is 14 amino acids. Germline V gives CDR1 KGHSH, CDR2 LQKENI. CDR3 protein: CASSMQGASYEQYF. Written as DNA, the CDR3 is TGTGCCAGCTCAATGCAAGGGGCTTCCTACGAGCAGTACTTC. Full variable domain (rest looked up from reference TRBV18 and TRBJ2-7): NAGVMQNPRHLVRRRGQEARLRCSPMKGHSHVYWYRQLPEEGLKFMVYLQKENIIDESGMPKERFSAEFPKEGPSILRIQQVVRGDSAAYFCASSMQGASYEQYFGPGTRLTVT.

The chain couples TRBV11-3 to TRBJ2-6; either TRBD1 or TRBD2 may supply D (6 bases each). V shed 3 bases and J shed 2 bases, with 14 bases lying between them. The germline V gene encodes CDR1 SGHNT and CDR2 YENEEA. This CDR3 is built from 17 residues. CDR3 loop: CASSFVTGGPGANVLTF. Here the CDR3 DNA reads TGTGCCAGCAGCTTTGTCACCGGGGGCCCTGGGGCCAACGTCCTGACTTTC.

By share, this clone ranks as medium-sized (0.01 to 0.1%). The chain carries TRBV6-8 and TRBJ1-1, with D hard to call. This CDR3 comprises 15 residues. The germline CDR1 and CDR2 sequences are MNHGY and SAAAGT. Trimming cost V 5 bases and J 1 base, with 14 bases left between them. Written as DNA, the CDR3 is TGTGCCAGCAGTGTCAGGTTCAATGCGAACACTGAAGCTTTCTTT. This codes for CASSVRFNANTEAFF.

J is TRBJ2-7 and V is TRBV5-1; 10 positions agree with TRBD2. The CDR3 is made up of 15 amino acids. With V trimmed by 4 bases and J by 7 bases, 11 bases remained unmatched. The germline V gene has CDR1 SGHRS and CDR2 YFSETQ. CDR3 residues: CASSQEGLAQREQYF. The CDR3 bases are TGCGCCAGCAGCCAGGAGGGACTAGCGCAGAGGGAGCAGTACTTC.

This clone was counted many times. V and J are TRBV9 and TRBJ2-7; a weak D match, TRBD2 (6 bases). CDR3 size: 15 residues. CDR1 SGDLS and CDR2 YYNGEE come from the germline V gene. V was pared by 0 bases and J by 0 bases, with 10 bases between. The CDR3 nucleotides are TGTGCCAGCAGCGTAGGGGGGGATAACTCCTACGAGCAGTACTTC. Its translation: CASSVGGDNSYEQYF.

This clone showed up many times. The same CDR3 is also encoded by other DNA sequences in this sample. This sequence joins TRBV6-8 and TRBJ2-1; D unclear. This CDR3 has 12 residues. V dropped 3 bases and J dropped 10 bases, with 10 bases sitting between them. The V gene's germline CDR1 is MNHGY and CDR2 SAAAGT. In DNA form, the CDR3 reads TGTGCCAGCAGTTATAGGGAAGGGGAGCAGTTCTTC. Protein: CASSYREGEQFF.

This rearrangement joins TRBV6-8 to TRBJ1-2; 9 bases are shared with TRBD1. CDR1 and CDR2 (germline): MNHGY, SAAAGT. Trimming removed 7 bases from V and 2 bases from J; junction bases left unmatched: 5. This CDR3 has 14 amino acids. CDR3 nucleotide sequence: TGTGCCAGCAACCACGGGACAGGGAACTATGGCTACACCTTC. The encoded protein is CASNHGTGNYGYTF.

The CDR3 DNA follows: TGCGCCAGCTACGCAACCCTCTCGGGACAGGGTACAAAAGAGACCCAGTACTTC. Encoded protein: CASYATLSGQGTKETQYF. The chain carries TRBV5-1 and TRBJ2-5; 9 bases are shared with TRBD1. The CDR3 length is 18 residues. The germline V gene encodes CDR1 SGHRS and CDR2 YFSETQ. Trimming removed 7 bases from V and 3 bases from J; junction bases left unmatched: 19.

This clone was seen just once. The chain has TRBV10-2 and TRBJ2-2, with 14 positions matching TRBD2. This CDR3 has 15 residues. Losses at the gene ends were 7 bases for V and 8 bases for J; bases not matched to a gene: 6. Germline lookup yields CDR1 WSHSY and CDR2 SAAADI. CDR3 sequence: CASKRTSGRLGELFF. The CDR3 DNA follows: TGCGCCAGCAAGAGGACTAGCGGGAGGTTAGGGGAGCTGTTTTTT.

V gene TRBV19 combines with J gene TRBJ1-5; TRBD1 aligns across 7 bases. The CDR3 runs 16 residues. J lost 0 bases, V lost 7 bases, and 9 bases had no gene match. Germline V lookup: CDR1 LNHDA, CDR2 SQIVND (reference sequence). DNA for the CDR3: TGTGCCAGTAAAACCGGGACAGTGTTTAGCAATCAGCCCCAGCATTTT. This codes for CASKTGTVFSNQPQHF.

The chain recombines TRBV18 with TRBJ2-1; 8 bases match TRBD2. The CDR3 contains 14 residues. The junction had 9 bases not matched to a gene; V was cut back by 7 bases and J by 7 bases. Germline loops: CDR1 KGHSH, CDR2 LQKENI. The CDR3 sequence is CASLPGLGVNEQFF. The CDR3 nucleotides are TGTGCCAGCTTACCGGGACTAGGGGTAAATGAGCAGTTCTTC.